Listed below are T cell receptor beta chains from one sample, sequenced in a study of blood T cell repertoires in COVID-19. The protocol was immunoSEQ multiplex PCR, while the TCRdb copy is restricted to in-frame clones and leaves out a portion. The profile shows roughly 360,000 clones, over 65% of them singletons. The sequenced material came from peripheral blood. These receptors were collected from a human donor with acute or convalescent COVID-19. The donor label of this sample is uncertain. Both conserved end residues are part of each CDR3. D genes are given only for firm matches. Expanded clones are given a class, and other clones once, few, many or no size at all.

CASSLGAGGNYNEQFF,TGTGCCAGCAGTTTAGGAGCAGGGGGAAACTACAATGAGCAGTTCTTC,TRBV28,TRBD1,TRBJ2-1,-
CASSQVAGGPPRQFF,TGTGCCAGCAGCCAAGTTGCGGGGGGGCCCCCTAGGCAGTTCTTC,TRBV14,TRBD2,TRBJ2-1,once
CASSAPGRRGNTIYF,TGTGCCAGCAGCGCCCCAGGAAGACGAGGAAACACCATATATTTT,TRBV9,-,TRBJ1-3,-
CASSLPVGGRIAADTQYF,TGTGCCAGCAGCTTACCTGTTGGCGGGAGGATAGCGGCAGATACGCAGTATTTT,TRBV7-9,TRBD2,TRBJ2-3,-
CASSPGQGTYEQYF,TGTGCCAGCTCACCCGGACAGGGGACCTACGAGCAGTACTTC,TRBV18,TRBD1,TRBJ2-7,-
CASSLARTANSPLHF,TGTGCCAGCAGCTTGGCCCGGACAGCTAATTCACCCCTCCACTTT,TRBV5-4,-,TRBJ1-6,-
CSVVHSGLFNTEAFF,TGCAGCGTTGTCCACTCAGGGTTGTTTAATACTGAAGCTTTCTTT,TRBV29-1,-,TRBJ1-1,few
CASSRSNEQFF,TGTGCCAGCAGCCGTTCGAATGAGCAGTTCTTC,TRBV7-6,-,TRBJ2-1,once
CATDGQGLVGEQFF,TGTGCCACCGACGGGCAGGGGCTTGTCGGTGAGCAGTTCTTC,TRBV2,-,TRBJ2-1,-
CASGPDRQLF,TGTGCCAGCGGACCGGACAGACAGCTCTTC,TRBV2,-,TRBJ2-1,-
CASSFGQQPQHF,TGTGCCAGCAGTTTTGGACAGCAGCCCCAGCATTTT,TRBV3-1/TRBV3-2,-,TRBJ1-5,-
CASSPPTGTSGANVLTF,TGTGCCAGCAGCCCGCCCACAGGCACCTCTGGGGCCAACGTCCTGACTTTC,TRBV9,-,TRBJ2-6,-
CASRLGAQNTGELFF,TGCGCCAGCAGGTTGGGGGCACAAAACACCGGGGAGCTGTTTTTT,TRBV5-1,-,TRBJ2-2,-
CASSLGWGQVNSPLHF,TGTGCCAGCAGCTTGGGGTGGGGCCAAGTTAATTCACCCCTCCACTTT,TRBV5-4,-,TRBJ1-6,-
CASSPLGQESTDTQYF,TGCGCCAGCAGCCCCCTCGGACAGGAGAGCACAGATACGCAGTATTTT,TRBV5-1,TRBD1,TRBJ2-3,-
CASSFLRPGQGAEDTQYF,TGTGCCAGCAGTTTTTTACGACCGGGACAGGGGGCGGAAGATACGCAGTATTTT,TRBV27,TRBD1,TRBJ2-3,-
CASSSLVDPAGRSSPLHF,TGTGCCAGCTCATCCCTCGTCGACCCGGCAGGGCGAAGTTCACCCCTCCACTTT,TRBV18,-,TRBJ1-6,-
CASSQDEVNTEAFF,TGTGCCAGCAGCCAAGACGAGGTGAACACTGAAGCTTTCTTT,TRBV3-1/TRBV3-2,-,TRBJ1-1,few
CASLIGGGLQPQHF,TGTGCCAGCCTCATAGGGGGGGGTCTTCAGCCCCAGCATTTT,TRBV6-5,-,TRBJ1-5,once
CASSPGRLSYEQYF,TGTGCCAGCAGCCCAGGGCGGTTGTCCTACGAGCAGTACTTC,TRBV28,-,TRBJ2-7,-
CSASPPRTDGGQYF,TGCAGTGCTAGTCCTCCCAGGACAGATGGGGGGCAGTATTTT,TRBV20-1,-,TRBJ2-3,-
CAGSGWQYF,TGTGCCGGGTCAGGCTGGCAGTACTTC,TRBV21-1,-,TRBJ2-7,-
CATRGRQPGIQYF,TGTGCCACCCGAGGGAGGCAACCGGGCATTCAGTACTTC,TRBV6-5,-,TRBJ2-4,-
CASSRIVAGGAYNEQFF,TGTGCCAGCAGCCGAATAGTAGCGGGAGGGGCCTACAATGAGCAGTTCTTC,TRBV2,TRBD2,TRBJ2-1,-
CASSFFGSGEGNEQFF,TGTGCCAGCAGCTTTTTTGGATCTGGGGAGGGCAATGAGCAGTTCTTC,TRBV7-8,TRBD2,TRBJ2-1,-
CASSSPSSGDTQYF,TGTGCCAGCAGCTCCCCGTCTAGCGGGGATACGCAGTATTTT,TRBV11-3,TRBD2,TRBJ2-3,-
CASSLDRGYGYTF,TGTGCCAGCAGCCTAGACAGGGGCTATGGCTACACCTTC,TRBV12-3/TRBV12-4,TRBD1,TRBJ1-2,once
CASSGGGSPFATNEKLFF,TGTGCCAGCAGCGGAGGAGGGTCACCCTTTGCAACTAATGAAAAACTGTTTTTT,TRBV9,-,TRBJ1-4,-
CASSLGQAFGYTF,TGTGCCAGCAGCTTAGGTCAGGCGTTCGGCTACACCTTC,TRBV11-2,-,TRBJ1-2,-
CASSSHGRGLNIQYF,TGTGCCAGCAGTTCCCACGGGAGGGGTCTGAACATTCAGTACTTC,TRBV27,TRBD2,TRBJ2-4,-
CASSYSHSGNTIYF,TGTGCCAGCAGTTACTCACACTCTGGAAACACCATATATTTT,TRBV6-5,-,TRBJ1-3,-
CASSDSAQGAGNEQFF,TGTGCCAGCAGTGACTCGGCACAGGGGGCTGGGAATGAGCAGTTCTTC,TRBV6-4,TRBD1,TRBJ2-1,-
CASSFSGAGNTIYF,TGTGCCAGCAGCTTCTCAGGGGCTGGAAACACCATATATTTT,TRBV5-4,-,TRBJ1-3,-
CASSLTSGSIGEQFF,TGCGCCAGCAGCTTGACCAGCGGGAGTATAGGTGAGCAGTTCTTC,TRBV5-1,TRBD2,TRBJ2-1,-
CAWGRGGIPDNEQFF,TGTGCCTGGGGACGGGGGGGTATTCCCGACAATGAGCAGTTCTTC,TRBV30,TRBD2,TRBJ2-1,-
CASSPAGVFSYEQYF,TGTGCCAGCAGCCCAGCGGGAGTCTTCTCCTACGAGCAGTACTTC,TRBV5-5,TRBD2,TRBJ2-7,-
CASSPGTGEKAFF,TGTGCCAGCTCACCGGGGACAGGGGAAAAAGCTTTCTTT,TRBV18,TRBD1,TRBJ1-1,-
CAWSVPPGTQYF,TGTGCCTGGAGTGTACCCCCAGGAACGCAGTATTTT,TRBV30,-,TRBJ2-3,-
CASSLAGGLVEQFF,TGCGCCAGCAGCTTGGCGGGGGGGCTGGTTGAGCAGTTCTTC,TRBV5-1,TRBD2,TRBJ2-1,-
CASSLTGAILGEETQYF,TGTGCCAGCAGCTTAACAGGGGCGATCTTAGGGGAAGAGACCCAGTACTTC,TRBV7-2,TRBD1,TRBJ2-5,-
CASRRTQGSDEKLFF,TGTGCCAGCAGACGAACACAGGGGTCGGATGAAAAACTGTTTTTT,TRBV6-6,TRBD1,TRBJ1-4,-
CASRLARNEQFF,TGTGCCAGCAGACTAGCAAGGAATGAGCAGTTCTTC,TRBV2,-,TRBJ2-1,-
CAWSVLLGRALALEAFF,TGTGCCTGGAGTGTCCTATTGGGGAGGGCCCTGGCCCTAGAAGCTTTCTTT,TRBV30,-,TRBJ1-1,-
CASSAGGTGSYGYTF,TGTGCCAGCAGTGCCGGAGGGACGGGATCCTATGGCTACACCTTC,TRBV28,-,TRBJ1-2,-
CASASPGQGSGNTIYF,TGTGCCAGCGCCTCCCCGGGACAGGGGTCTGGAAACACCATATATTTT,TRBV6-6,TRBD1,TRBJ1-3,-